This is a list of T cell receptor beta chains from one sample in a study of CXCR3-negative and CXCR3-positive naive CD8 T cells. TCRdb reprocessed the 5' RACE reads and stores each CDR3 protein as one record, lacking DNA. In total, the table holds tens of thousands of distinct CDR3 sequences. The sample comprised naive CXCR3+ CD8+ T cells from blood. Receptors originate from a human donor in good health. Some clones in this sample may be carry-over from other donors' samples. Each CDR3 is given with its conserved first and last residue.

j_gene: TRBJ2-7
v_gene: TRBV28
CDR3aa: CASSPPGTPSYEQYF

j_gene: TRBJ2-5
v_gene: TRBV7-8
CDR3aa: CASSFGTFEGETQYF

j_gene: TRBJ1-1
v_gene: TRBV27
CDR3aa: CASSLYGGAEAFF

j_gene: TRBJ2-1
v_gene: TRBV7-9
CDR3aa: CASSLGDRAREQFF

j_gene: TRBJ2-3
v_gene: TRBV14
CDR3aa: CASSHYPGTETSGPRGDTQYF

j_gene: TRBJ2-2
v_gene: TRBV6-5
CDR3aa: CASSRDAPGTGELFF

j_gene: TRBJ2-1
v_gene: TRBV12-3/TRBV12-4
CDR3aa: CASSYNSYNEQFF

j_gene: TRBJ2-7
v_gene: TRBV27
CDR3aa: CASSHGQSYEQYF

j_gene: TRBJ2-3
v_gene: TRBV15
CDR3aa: CATAPEGKDTQYF

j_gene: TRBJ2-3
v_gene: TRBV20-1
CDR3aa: CSALRTGESDTQYF

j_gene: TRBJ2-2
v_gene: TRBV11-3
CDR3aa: CASSPPGAAGELFF

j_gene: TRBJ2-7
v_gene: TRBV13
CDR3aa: CASNSPGQRPYEQYF

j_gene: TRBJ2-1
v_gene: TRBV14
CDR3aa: CASSQVGGKSYNEQFF

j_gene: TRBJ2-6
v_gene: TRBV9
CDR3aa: CASSVGDLWDSGANVLTF

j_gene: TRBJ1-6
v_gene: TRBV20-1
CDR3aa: CSARPGVQGGSPLHF

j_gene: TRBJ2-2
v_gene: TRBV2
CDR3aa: CASRQATGELFF

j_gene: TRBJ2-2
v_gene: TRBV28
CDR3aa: CASSPRGQNTGELFF

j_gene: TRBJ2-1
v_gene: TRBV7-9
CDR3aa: CASSARTGQNEQFF

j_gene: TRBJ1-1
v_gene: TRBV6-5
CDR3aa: CASSPSRTWNTEAFF

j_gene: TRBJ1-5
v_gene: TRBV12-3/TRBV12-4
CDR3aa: CASSFMGSNQPQHF

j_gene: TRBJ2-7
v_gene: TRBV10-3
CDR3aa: CAISEKAGANYEQYF

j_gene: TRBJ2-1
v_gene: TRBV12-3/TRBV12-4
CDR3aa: CASSLGLAGGSQFF

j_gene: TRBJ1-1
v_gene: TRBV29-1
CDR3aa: CSVEGGVERINEAFF

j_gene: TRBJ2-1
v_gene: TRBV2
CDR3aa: CASSRSNEQFF

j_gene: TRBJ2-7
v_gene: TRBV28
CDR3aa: CASTDREGFSYEQYF

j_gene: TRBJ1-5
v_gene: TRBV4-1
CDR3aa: CASSQGAGANQPQHF

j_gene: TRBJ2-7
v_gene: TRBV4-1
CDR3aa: CASSRAPFYEQYF

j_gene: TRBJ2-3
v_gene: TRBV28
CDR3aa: CASSHRDRQSTDTQYF

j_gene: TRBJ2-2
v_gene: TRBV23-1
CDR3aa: CASSHPAKREGPGELFF

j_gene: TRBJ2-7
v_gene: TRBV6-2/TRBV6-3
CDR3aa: CASSPRGTDLFGGYF

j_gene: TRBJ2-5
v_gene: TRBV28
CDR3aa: CASSLSDRAQETQYF

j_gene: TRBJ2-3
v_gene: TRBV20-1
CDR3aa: CSASSGNTDTQYF

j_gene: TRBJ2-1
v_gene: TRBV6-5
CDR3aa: CASSFSRLAGANNEQFF

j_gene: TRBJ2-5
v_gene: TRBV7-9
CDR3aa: CASSHPGQGHETQYF

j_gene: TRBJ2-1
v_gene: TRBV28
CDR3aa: CASSFPGTVNEQFF

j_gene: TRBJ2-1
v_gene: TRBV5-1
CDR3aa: CASSLDSGNNEQFF

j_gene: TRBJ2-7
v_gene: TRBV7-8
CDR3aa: CASSDLGTGYYEQYF

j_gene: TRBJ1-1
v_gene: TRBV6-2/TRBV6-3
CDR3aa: CASGDDAEAFF

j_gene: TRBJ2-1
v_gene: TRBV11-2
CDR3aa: CASSPGTGLGEQFF

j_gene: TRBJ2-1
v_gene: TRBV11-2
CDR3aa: CASSLAPRVEQFF

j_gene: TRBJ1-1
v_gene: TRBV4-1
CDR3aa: CASSQDAGDTGAFF

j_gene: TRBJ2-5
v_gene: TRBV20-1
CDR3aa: CSARLGWTGDLETQYF

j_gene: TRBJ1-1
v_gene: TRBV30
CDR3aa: CAWSVRLERGVTSFF

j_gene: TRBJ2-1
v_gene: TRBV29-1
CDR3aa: CSVEGRTGGSYNEQFF

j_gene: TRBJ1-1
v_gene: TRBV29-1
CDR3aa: CSVGAGRQKAEAFF

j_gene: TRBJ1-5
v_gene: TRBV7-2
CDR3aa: CASSWGVADSNQPQHF

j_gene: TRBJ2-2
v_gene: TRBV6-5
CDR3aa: CASSYSLMNTGELFF

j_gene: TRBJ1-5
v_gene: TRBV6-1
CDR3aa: CASSESYNQPQHF

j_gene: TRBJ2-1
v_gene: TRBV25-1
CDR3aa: CASDSGRSYNEQFF

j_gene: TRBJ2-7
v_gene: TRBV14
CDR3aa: CASSQHQGGTAIYEQYF

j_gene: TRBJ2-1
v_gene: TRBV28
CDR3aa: CATFWEGNPFYNEQFF

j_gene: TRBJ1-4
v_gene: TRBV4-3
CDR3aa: CASSQDRWFEDMGEKLFF

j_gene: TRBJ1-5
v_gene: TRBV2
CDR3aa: CASGDPGAGVSNQPQHF

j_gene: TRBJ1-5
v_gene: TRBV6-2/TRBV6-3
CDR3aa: CASSYSGPLTGTDQPQHF